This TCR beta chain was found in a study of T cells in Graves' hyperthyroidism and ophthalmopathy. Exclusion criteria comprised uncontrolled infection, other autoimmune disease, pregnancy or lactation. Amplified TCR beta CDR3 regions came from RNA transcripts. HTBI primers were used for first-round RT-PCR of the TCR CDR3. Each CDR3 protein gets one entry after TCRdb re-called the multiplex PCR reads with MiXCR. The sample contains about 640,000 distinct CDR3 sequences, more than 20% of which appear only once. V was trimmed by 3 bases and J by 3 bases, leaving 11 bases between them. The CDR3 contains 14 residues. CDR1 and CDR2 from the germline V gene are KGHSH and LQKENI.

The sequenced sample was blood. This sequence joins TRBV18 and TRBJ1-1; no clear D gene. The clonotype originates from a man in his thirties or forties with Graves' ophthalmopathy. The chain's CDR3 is CASSPTGWDTEAFF. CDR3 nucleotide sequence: TGTGCCAGCTCACCGACGGGCTGGGACACTGAAGCTTTCTTT.